This entry features one T cell receptor beta chain sequence. One end of the junction fails to match germline, which may point to a read error. TCRbeta libraries were built with three rounds of nested PCR, modified from ARM-PCR. TCRdb re-analysed the multiplex PCR reads in MiXCR, keeping a single row per CDR3 protein. The profile shows around 82,000 distinct CDR3 sequences, about four fifths of them singletons. This sample is part of a study of tumor and adjacent non-tumor tissue in lung cancer. No cell sorting was done before RNA was extracted from the tissue. The normal lung tissue was taken more than 3 cm from the tumor edge. Germline assignment: CDR1 SGHNT and CDR2 YENEEA. CDR3 length: 16 residues.

This clonotype was obtained from a man in his sixties with non-small cell lung cancer. Specimen: distant non-tumor lung tissue. The chain employs TRBV11-3 and TRBJ2-3; TRBD2 is a possible D gene (5 bases). DNA for the CDR3: TGTGCCAGCAGCTCCGGACTCTTAGGTGGTACAGATATGCAGTATTTT. This sequence encodes CASSSGLLGGTDMQYF.